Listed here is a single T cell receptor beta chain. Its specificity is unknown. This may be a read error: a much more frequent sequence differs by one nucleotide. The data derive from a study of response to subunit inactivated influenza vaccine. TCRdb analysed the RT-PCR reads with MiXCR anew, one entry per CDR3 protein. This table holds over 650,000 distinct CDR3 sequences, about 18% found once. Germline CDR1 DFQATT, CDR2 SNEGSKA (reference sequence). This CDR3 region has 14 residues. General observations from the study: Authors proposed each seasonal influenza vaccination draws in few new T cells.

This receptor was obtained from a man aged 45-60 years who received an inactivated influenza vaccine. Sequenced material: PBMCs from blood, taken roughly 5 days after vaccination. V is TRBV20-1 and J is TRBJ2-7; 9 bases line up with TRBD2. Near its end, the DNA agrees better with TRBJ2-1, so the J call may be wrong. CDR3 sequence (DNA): TGCAGTGCTGACGGTGGACTAGCGAAATACGAGCAGTTCTTC. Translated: CSADGGLAKYEQFF.